This T cell receptor beta chain was identified during a study of blood T cell repertoires in COVID-19 (dated by TCRdb to 2020 to 2021). Regarding the research as a whole: The collaborator samples originated in the United States, Italy and Spain and spanned the acute and convalescent phases of COVID-19. The material from the prospective study consisted of cDNA or gDNA derived from T cells, B-cell-depleted T cells, or PBMCs. The dataset comprised deeply sampled blood TCRbeta repertoires from subjects exposed to, actively infected with, or recovered from COVID-19. A freely available public database, intended as a resource for researchers studying the immune response to SARS-CoV-2, is where the repertoires were released. Samples came from the ongoing ImmuneRACE study (first 160 participants) plus 1,254 subjects from 6 global collaborators. The sample metadata nearly always contained a de-identified subject ID, COVID-19 status, age in years and sex. HLA class I and class II types, where available, came from metadata supplied by the sample provider rather than from assay-based typing.

Details on this clone: Its antigen target is currently unknown. No much larger clonotype is one base removed from it; base qualities were not supplied. Other nucleotide sequences in the sample specify the same CDR3.

In Seattle, one collaborating source enrolled patients while the infection was active and tracked those patients longitudinally over the course of disease. Each collaborating institution followed its own protocols to collect whole blood in K2EDTA tubes. For TCRbeta analysis, collaborators shipped samples as frozen whole blood, isolated PBMCs, or DNA extracted from either of those sample types. The CDR3, from cysteine to phenylalanine, totals 13 residues. Just the 39-base CDR3 DNA is kept, in frame starting at base 1. V loses 8 bases, J loses 13 bases, and the germline ends lie 23 bases apart. Based on the germline V gene, the CDR1 and CDR2 sequences are KGHDR and SFDVKD. TCRbeta CDR3 regions were amplified from genomic DNA by means of the immunoSEQ Assay, a bias-controlled multiplex PCR. On the authors' methods: The number of nucleated cells in each sample was estimated from the amplification of reference gene primers within the assay. To quantify the absolute abundance of each unique TCRbeta CDR3 rearrangement, sequence reads were collapsed and filtered. For each sample, productive Simpson clonality was calculated as the square root of Simpson's diversity index across productive rearrangements. This is the immuneACCESS table as TCRdb keeps it, with only in-frame sequences that have V and J called. A part of the clones is gone; compared with another copy, unresolved V genes explain less than half, and the rest is unexplained. That table supplies the V and J calls and clone size; D and trimming were determined from the DNA. A total of approximately 200,000 clones appear in this sample, about 95% of them only once. The top ten clonotypes cover roughly 0.7% of the sample.

What the authors observed across the whole study: The amount of clinical and demographic metadata varied by source and participant and was provided uncurated.

The sequenced material came from peripheral blood. This chain joins TRBV24-1 to TRBJ2-7; possibly the D gene is TRBD2, per 6 matching bases. The TCR comes from a man aged 25 to 40 with COVID-19, enrolled during active disease. CDR3 region: CATIIGSGAPPYF. The DNA is as follows: TGTGCCACCATCATCGGGAGTGGGGCCCCTCCTTACTTC.